The 14 T cell receptor beta chains listed next were all sequenced from one sample in a study of T cell changes during pregnancy in multiple sclerosis. Measured with immunoSEQ multiplex PCR; TCRdb has only the in-frame clones, and not every one. Found here are roughly 89,000 clones, just under 95% of them singletons; the top ten hold 3.5% to 4.5%. The specimen was peripheral blood, collected in the first trimester of pregnancy. The receptors derive from a female donor with multiple sclerosis, enrolled in a pregnancy study.

The chain recombines TRBV15 with TRBJ2-7, with TRBD2 as a possible D gene (6 bases). The V end was cut by 0 bases, the J end by 2 bases, with 14 bases between. The CDR3 length is 16 residues. Germline lookup yields CDR1 LNHNV and CDR2 YYDKDF (reference sequence). CDR3 sequence reads: CATSRDLGGLAYEQYF. As DNA, the CDR3 is TGTGCCACCAGCAGAGATCTAGGAGGGCTCGCCTACGAGCAGTACTTC.

This chain uses TRBV6-5 with TRBJ1-6; no definite D call. The CDR3 runs to 14 residues. Between the trimmed V and J ends, which lost 6 bases and 8 bases, there was a span of 14 bases. CDR1 is MNHEY and CDR2 is SVGAGI in the germline V gene. CDR3 sequence (DNA): TGTGCCAGCAGCGGCACAGATTCGGATTCACCCCTCCACTTT. Protein sequence: CASSGTDSDSPLHF.

CDR3 nucleotide sequence: TGTGCCAGTAGTGGGGGACAGGGGTCCTCAATGAACACTGAAGCTTTCTTT. This translates into CASSGGQGSSMNTEAFF. The chain couples TRBV19 to TRBJ1-1; TRBD1 matches at 10 bases. Germline V CDR1 and CDR2: LNHDA, SQIVND (reference sequence). The CDR3 runs to 17 residues. V shed 5 bases and J 0 bases; nucleotides not matched to a gene: 9.

The chain recombines TRBV2 with TRBJ2-5; TRBD1 is a possible D gene (6 bases). This CDR3 has 14 residues. Looked up from germline, CDR1 is SNHLY and CDR2 is FYNNEI. The V end was cut by 6 bases, the J end by 4 bases, with 15 bases between. The CDR3 nucleotides are TGTGCCAGCAGGGCGACAGGAGCAATAGAGACCCAGTACTTC. Translation: CASRATGAIETQYF. Full variable domain (remainder filled in from reference TRBV2 and TRBJ2-5): EPEVTQTPSHQVTQMGQEVILRCVPISNHLYFYWYRQILGQKVEFLVSFYNNEISEKSEIFDDQFSVERPDGSNFTLKIRSTKLEDSAMYFCASRATGAIETQYFGPGTRLLVL.

The gene calls are TRBV14 and TRBJ2-3; D unclear. Germline CDR1 is SGHDN and CDR2 is FVKESK. With 0 bases removed from V and 1 base from J, the gap between germline ends came to 11 bases. The CDR3 runs to 16 residues. The CDR3 region is CASSQEQVAGTDTQYF. CDR3 coding DNA: TGTGCCAGCAGCCAAGAACAAGTGGCGGGCACAGATACGCAGTATTTT. The full variable domain, in which reference TRBV14 and TRBJ2-3 provide the parts outside the CDR3, is EAGVTQFPSHSVIEKGQTVTLRCDPISGHDNLYWYRRVMGKEIKFLLHFVKESKQDESGMPNNRFLAERTGGTYSTLKVQPAELEDSGVYFCASSQEQVAGTDTQYFGPGTRLTVL.

The rearrangement joins TRBV6-6 to TRBJ2-3; TRBD2 matches at 15 bases. This CDR3 comprises 16 residues. In germline, CDR1 is MNHNY, CDR2 SVGAGI (reference sequence). Unmatched junction bases numbered 5, after V lost 7 bases and J lost 3 bases. The CDR3 reads CASIRTSGGGTDTQYF. The DNA for the CDR3 is TGTGCCAGCATCCGGACTAGCGGGGGGGGGACAGATACGCAGTATTTT.

The chain carries TRBV10-3 and TRBJ2-1, with a tentative D call TRBD2 (5 bases). CDR1 is ENHRY and CDR2 is SYGVKD in the germline V gene. CDR3 length: 12 amino acids. V lost 3 bases and J 9 bases, leaving 9 bases between the germline ends. CDR3 protein: CAISEGRGEQFF. The DNA of the CDR3 is TGTGCCATCAGTGAAGGGAGAGGTGAGCAGTTCTTC.

The rearrangement links TRBV5-4 to TRBJ2-7; TRBD1 agrees at 7 bases. Losses at the gene ends were 2 bases for V and 9 bases for J; bases not matched to a gene: 8. The CDR3 runs 13 residues. The germline CDR1 and CDR2 sequences are SGHNT and YYREEE (reference sequence). This CDR3 reads CASSLTGEGRQYF. The CDR3 DNA is TGTGCCAGCAGCTTAACAGGGGAAGGCAGGCAGTACTTC.

This rearrangement joins TRBV27 to TRBJ1-2, with 9 bases that match TRBD1. Trimming cost V 4 bases and J 4 bases; bases outside gene matches: 10. There are 16 residues in the CDR3. CDR1 and CDR2 (germline): MNHEY, SMNVEV (reference sequence). The CDR3 DNA reads as TGTGCCAGCAGTTATCAACAGGGGGCGTGGGGCTATGGCTACACCTTC. This sequence encodes CASSYQQGAWGYGYTF.

This chain links TRBV9 with TRBJ1-3; possible D gene TRBD1, 6 bases. CDR1 SGDLS and CDR2 YYNGEE come from the germline V gene. V shed 3 bases and J shed 2 bases, with 12 bases lying between them. This CDR3 comprises 15 residues. This chain's CDR3 is CASSAQGVAGNTIYF. For the CDR3, the DNA is TGTGCCAGCAGCGCACAGGGAGTTGCTGGAAACACCATATATTTT. The full variable domain, completed using reference TRBV9 and TRBJ1-3, is DSGVTQTPKHLITATGQRVTLRCSPRSGDLSVYWYQQSLDQGLQFLIQYYNGEERAKGNILERFSAQQFPDLHSELNLSSLELGDSALYFCASSAQGVAGNTIYFGEGSWLTVV.

This chain links TRBV6-1 with TRBJ1-1; 7 bases line up with TRBD1. The germline V gene encodes CDR1 MNHNS and CDR2 SASEGT. The CDR3 runs 12 residues. V shed 8 bases and J 5 bases; nucleotides not matched to a gene: 5. For the CDR3, the DNA is TGTGCCAGCTCCAGGGGGTTAACTGAAGCTTTCTTT. Translating it yields CASSRGLTEAFF.

The chain is built from TRBV2 and TRBJ2-5; 9 bases align to TRBD2. This CDR3 has 17 residues. After removal of 3 bases from V and 4 bases from J, the junction contained 12 bases not matched to a gene. Germline loops: CDR1 SNHLY, CDR2 FYNNEI. In nucleotides, the CDR3 is TGTGCCAGCAGTGAGATTAGCGGGGGAGCCGGACCAGAGACCCAGTACTTC. It yields the protein CASSEISGGAGPETQYF.

The chain recombines TRBV18 with TRBJ1-2; perhaps TRBD1 as D (6 bases). CDR1 is KGHSH, CDR2 LQKENI, per germline. The CDR3 loop spans 17 amino acids. Trimming cost V 2 bases and J 1 base, with 17 bases left between them. CDR3 sequence reads: CASSPVGGRAFNYGYTF. In DNA form, the CDR3 reads TGTGCCAGCTCACCAGTGGGGGGGCGAGCTTTTAACTATGGCTACACCTTC. Filled out from reference TRBV18 and TRBJ1-2, the complete variable domain reads NAGVMQNPRHLVRRRGQEARLRCSPMKGHSHVYWYRQLPEEGLKFMVYLQKENIIDESGMPKERFSAEFPKEGPSILRIQQVVRGDSAAYFCASSPVGGRAFNYGYTFGSGTRLTVV.

V usage is TRBV6-1 and J usage is TRBJ2-3; 13 positions match TRBD2. This CDR3 has 15 amino acids. Germline V lookup: CDR1 MNHNS, CDR2 SASEGT. With V trimmed by 4 bases and J by 4 bases, 2 bases remained unmatched. The CDR3 region is CASSATSGGADTQYF. The CDR3 region has the DNA TGTGCCAGCAGTGCAACTAGCGGGGGGGCAGATACGCAGTATTTT.